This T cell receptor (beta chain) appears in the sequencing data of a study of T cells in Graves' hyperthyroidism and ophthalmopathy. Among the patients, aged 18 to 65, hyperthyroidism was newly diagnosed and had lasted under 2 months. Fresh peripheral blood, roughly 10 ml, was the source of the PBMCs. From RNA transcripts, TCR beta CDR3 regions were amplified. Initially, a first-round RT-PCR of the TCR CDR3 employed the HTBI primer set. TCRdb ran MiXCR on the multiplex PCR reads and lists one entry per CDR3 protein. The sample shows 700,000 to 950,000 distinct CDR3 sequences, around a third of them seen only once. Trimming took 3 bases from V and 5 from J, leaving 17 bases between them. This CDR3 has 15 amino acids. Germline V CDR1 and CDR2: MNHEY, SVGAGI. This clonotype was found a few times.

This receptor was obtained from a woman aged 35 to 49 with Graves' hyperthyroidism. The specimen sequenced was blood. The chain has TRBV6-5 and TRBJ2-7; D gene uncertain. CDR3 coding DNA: TGTGCCAGCAGTTATCTTTTAGAAGGGTTCCACGAGCAGTACTTC. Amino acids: CASSYLLEGFHEQYF.